This T cell receptor beta chain was retrieved from a study of PD-1 blockade in classical Hodgkin lymphoma (TCRdb year 2020). The study in broad terms: Nivolumab dosing was 3 mg/kg intravenously every 2 weeks, continuing until either disease progression or unacceptable toxicity. The study used CyTOF and TCR beta sequencing to define a peripheral blood immune signature of response to PD-1 blockade in classical Hodgkin lymphoma.

The Qiagen DNeasy kit was used to extract genomic DNA from unsorted PBMCs and from the negatively selected CD4+ and CD8+ fractions. TCR beta CDR3 regions were amplified by immunoSEQ multiplex PCR using primers annealing to V and J segments. A synthetic immune receptor repertoire was used to minimize amplification bias, and remaining bias was computationally removed after sequencing. The original methods were these. Repertoire diversity was quantified as the Shannon entropy index using custom Python scripts. Unsorted, CD4+ and CD8+ repertoires were analyzed separately, except for combined analyses in which CD4+ and CD8+ sequences were merged in silico. A clone counted as expanded when the clone's frequency after treatment rose at least 2-fold relative to C1D1, and clones undetected at baseline were given a pseudocount of 0.5. Singleton clones were defined as clones with 0 or 1 copy at C1D1, and non-singleton clones were defined as clones with 2 or more copies. Clones expanded in unsorted samples were assigned a CD4+, CD8+ or unknown annotation through matching of protein sequences in sorted samples from the same patient. Wilcoxon tests on paired samples were used to test changes in diversity from C1D1 to C4D1. As stored in TCRdb, this immuneACCESS dataset retains in-frame rearrangements with V and J assigned. A fraction of the clones does not appear; measured against another copy, unresolved V genes explain less than half of the discrepancy, and the remainder lacks a known reason. Clone size and the V and J calls come from that table; the DNA yielded D and trimming. The sample table lists about 12,000 clones, approximately 81% of them with a count of one. The ten largest clones represent 30% to 40% of the sample.

Reading the germline V gene gives CDR1 SGHDN and CDR2 FVKESK. V is pared back by 1 base and J by 2 bases, with 15 bases lying between the germline termini. Taken from cysteine to phenylalanine, the CDR3 has 18 residues. Just CDR3 DNA is preserved here, 54 bases in frame from base 1. As regards this clone: What antigen it recognizes has not been identified. Nothing much larger sits one base from this clone, and base qualities are not available.

What this sample's time point label stands for: cycle 1 day 1 (C1D1), immediately before nivolumab initiation. Every trial patient had relapsed following autologous stem cell transplantation, and prior brentuximab vedotin exposure was what differed among cohorts A, B and C. CD8+ T cells were purified from thawed PBMCs by magnetic negative selection with a Miltenyi CD8+ T cell isolation kit. The trial cohort comprised 56 patients with relapsed/refractory classical Hodgkin lymphoma whose best overall responses were complete response, partial response or progressive disease. Trial patients were treated with single-agent nivolumab in the multi-cohort phase II CheckMate 205 trial. An independent review committee assessed best overall response by applying the 2007 International Working Group response criteria. Trial PBMCs were collected just before the start of nivolumab (C1D1) and during therapy at cycle 2 day 1 and cycle 4 day 1. Peripheral blood was collected in 8 mL Vacutainer Cell Preparation Tubes, from which PBMCs were isolated by centrifugation and then cryopreserved. Purified CD4+ and CD8+ fractions were prepared only for cases with an additional available PBMC sample. On LS columns in a quadroMACS separator, the magnetically labelled cells were depleted, and the flow-through was collected as the purified fraction.

Study-wide findings and limitations: CD4+ but not CD8+ TCR diversity rose significantly by C4D1 (p=0.0027 vs p=0.16), most apparent in complete responders (p=0.02). Patients starting nivolumab less than 1 year after ASCT had lower diversity and were excluded from later analyses to avoid confounding by immune reconstitution. Trial patients with a complete response had baseline diversity similar to that of newly diagnosed patients, while partial responders and progressors had significantly lower diversity. Only a single clinical trial cohort was studied, and what caused the repertoire differences, possibly disease activity or prior therapy, remained undefined. Baseline TCR diversity was reported as lower in newly diagnosed patients than in healthy donors, and lower still in relapsed/refractory patients.

Sample: CD8+ T cells from blood, taken at baseline. The origin of this receptor is a human donor with classical Hodgkin lymphoma. The rearrangement combines TRBV14 with TRBJ1-6; the D gene identity is not certain. The DNA is TGTGCCAGCAGCCAAGCACTTAGGGTTCCCGCCTATAATTCACCCCTCCACTTT. Its product reads: CASSQALRVPAYNSPLHF.